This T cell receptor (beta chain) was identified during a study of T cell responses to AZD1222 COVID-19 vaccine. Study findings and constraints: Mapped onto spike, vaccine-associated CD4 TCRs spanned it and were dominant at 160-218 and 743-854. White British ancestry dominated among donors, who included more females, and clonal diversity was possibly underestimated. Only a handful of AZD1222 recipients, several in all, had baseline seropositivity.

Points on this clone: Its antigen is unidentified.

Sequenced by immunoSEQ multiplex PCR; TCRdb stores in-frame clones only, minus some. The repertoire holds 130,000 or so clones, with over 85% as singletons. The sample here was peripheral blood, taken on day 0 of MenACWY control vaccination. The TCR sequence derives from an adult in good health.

The CDR3 here is CASSIGGQGSGYTF. CDR3 coding DNA: TGTGCCAGTAGTATTGGGGGACAGGGTTCTGGCTACACCTTC. The chain joins TRBV19 to TRBJ1-2; TRBD1 aligns across 9 bases. The CDR3 loop spans 14 amino acids. V dropped 3 bases and J dropped 7; count of bases not matched to a gene: 6. From germline, CDR1 is LNHDA and CDR2 SQIVND (reference sequence).